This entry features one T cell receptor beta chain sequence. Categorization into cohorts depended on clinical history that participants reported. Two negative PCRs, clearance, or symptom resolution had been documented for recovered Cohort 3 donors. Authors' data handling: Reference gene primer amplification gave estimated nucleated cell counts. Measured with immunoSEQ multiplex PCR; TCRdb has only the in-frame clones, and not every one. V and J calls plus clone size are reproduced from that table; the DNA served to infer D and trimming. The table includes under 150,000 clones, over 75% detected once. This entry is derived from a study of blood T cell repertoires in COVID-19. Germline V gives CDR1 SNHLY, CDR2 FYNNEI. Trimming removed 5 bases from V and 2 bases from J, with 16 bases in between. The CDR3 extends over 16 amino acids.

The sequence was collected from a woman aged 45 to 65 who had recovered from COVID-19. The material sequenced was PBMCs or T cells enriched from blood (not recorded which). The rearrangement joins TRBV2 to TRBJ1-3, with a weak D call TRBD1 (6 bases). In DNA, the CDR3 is TGTGCCAGCAGTCAGGGGAGAGGGCCGGCTGGAAACACCATATATTTT. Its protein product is CASSQGRGPAGNTIYF.